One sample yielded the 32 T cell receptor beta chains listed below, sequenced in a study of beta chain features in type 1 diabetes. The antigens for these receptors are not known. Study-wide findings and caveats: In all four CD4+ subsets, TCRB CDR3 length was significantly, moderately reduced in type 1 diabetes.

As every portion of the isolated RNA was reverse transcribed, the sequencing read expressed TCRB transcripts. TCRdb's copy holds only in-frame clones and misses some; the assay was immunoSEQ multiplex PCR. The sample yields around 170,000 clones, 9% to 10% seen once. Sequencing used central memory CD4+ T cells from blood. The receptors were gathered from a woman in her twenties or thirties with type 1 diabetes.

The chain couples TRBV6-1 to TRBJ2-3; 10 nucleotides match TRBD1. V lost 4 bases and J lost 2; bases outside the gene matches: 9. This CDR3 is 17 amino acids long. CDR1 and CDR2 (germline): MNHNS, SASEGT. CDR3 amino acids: CASSVPPTGGFTDTQYF. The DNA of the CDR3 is TGTGCCAGCAGTGTTCCCCCGACAGGGGGCTTCACAGATACGCAGTATTTT.

This chain's CDR3 is CASSYSGVDTQYF. The DNA for the CDR3 is TGTGCCAGCAGTTACTCGGGCGTGGATACGCAGTATTTT. J is TRBJ2-3 and V is TRBV6-5; D not resolved. Trimming took off 0 bases at V and 6 bases at J, with 7 bases between the two ends. CDR3 length: 13 amino acids. Germline V gene sequence: CDR1 MNHEY, CDR2 SVGAGI.

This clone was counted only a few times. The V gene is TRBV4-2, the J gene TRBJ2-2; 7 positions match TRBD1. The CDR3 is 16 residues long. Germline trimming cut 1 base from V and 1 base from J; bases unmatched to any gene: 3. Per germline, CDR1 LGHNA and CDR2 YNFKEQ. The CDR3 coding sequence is TGTGCCAGCAGCCAAGTACGGACAGGGAACACCGGGGAGCTGTTTTTT. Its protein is CASSQVRTGNTGELFF.

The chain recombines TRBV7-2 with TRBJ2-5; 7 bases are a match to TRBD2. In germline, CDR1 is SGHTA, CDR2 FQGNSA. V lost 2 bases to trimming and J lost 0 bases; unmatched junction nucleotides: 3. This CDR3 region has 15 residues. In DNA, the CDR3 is TGTGCCAGCAGCTTACCTAGCGGCTACCAAGAGACCCAGTACTTC. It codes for CASSLPSGYQETQYF.

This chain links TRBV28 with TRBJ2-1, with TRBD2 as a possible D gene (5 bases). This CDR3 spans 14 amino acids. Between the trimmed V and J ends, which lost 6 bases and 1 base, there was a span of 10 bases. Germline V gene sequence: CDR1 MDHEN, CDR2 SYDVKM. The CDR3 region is CASSEADSYNEQFF. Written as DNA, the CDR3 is TGTGCCAGCAGCGAAGCGGATTCCTACAATGAGCAGTTCTTC.

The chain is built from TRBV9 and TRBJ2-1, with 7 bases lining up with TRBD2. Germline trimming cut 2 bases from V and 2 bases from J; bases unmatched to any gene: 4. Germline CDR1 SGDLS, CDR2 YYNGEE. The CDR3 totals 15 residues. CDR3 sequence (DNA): TGTGCCAGCAGCGTTGGGGCGGGGGCCTACAATGAGCAGTTCTTC. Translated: CASSVGAGAYNEQFF.

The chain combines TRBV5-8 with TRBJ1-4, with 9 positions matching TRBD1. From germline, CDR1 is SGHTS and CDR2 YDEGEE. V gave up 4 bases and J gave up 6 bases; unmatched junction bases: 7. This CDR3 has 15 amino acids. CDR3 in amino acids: CASSIGTGFDEKLFF. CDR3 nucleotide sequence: TGTGCCAGCAGCATCGGGACAGGGTTTGATGAAAAACTGTTTTTT.

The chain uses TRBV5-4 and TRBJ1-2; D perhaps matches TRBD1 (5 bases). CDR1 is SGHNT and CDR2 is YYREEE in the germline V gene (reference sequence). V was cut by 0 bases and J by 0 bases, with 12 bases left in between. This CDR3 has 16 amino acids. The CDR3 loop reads CASSLANGGSNYGYTF. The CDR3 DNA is TGTGCCAGCAGCTTGGCCAACGGGGGGTCTAACTATGGCTACACCTTC.

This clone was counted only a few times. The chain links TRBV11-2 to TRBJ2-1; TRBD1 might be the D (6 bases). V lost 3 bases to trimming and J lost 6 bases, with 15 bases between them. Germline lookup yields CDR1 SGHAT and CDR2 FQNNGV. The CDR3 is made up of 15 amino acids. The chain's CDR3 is CASSLDSTQGNEQFF. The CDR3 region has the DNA TGTGCCAGCAGCTTGGACTCGACACAGGGCAATGAGCAGTTCTTC.

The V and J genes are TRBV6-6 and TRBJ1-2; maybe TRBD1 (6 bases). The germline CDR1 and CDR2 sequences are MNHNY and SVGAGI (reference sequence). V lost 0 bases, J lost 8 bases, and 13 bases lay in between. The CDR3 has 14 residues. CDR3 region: CASSYSVQGGGYTF. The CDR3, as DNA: TGTGCCAGCAGTTACTCGGTACAGGGTGGGGGCTACACCTTC.

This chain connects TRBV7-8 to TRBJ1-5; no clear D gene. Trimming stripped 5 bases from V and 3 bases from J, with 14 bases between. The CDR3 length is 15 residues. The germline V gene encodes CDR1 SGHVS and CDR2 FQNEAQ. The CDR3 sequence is CASSPSLHYNQPQHF. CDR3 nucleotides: TGTGCCAGCAGCCCGAGCCTCCACTACAATCAGCCCCAGCATTTT.

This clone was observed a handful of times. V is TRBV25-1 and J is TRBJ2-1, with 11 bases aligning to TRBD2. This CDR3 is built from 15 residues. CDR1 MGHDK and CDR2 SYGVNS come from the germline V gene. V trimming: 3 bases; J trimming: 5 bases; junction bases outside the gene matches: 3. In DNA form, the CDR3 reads TGTGCCAGCAGTGATCCGGGACTAGCGGACAATGAGCAGTTCTTC. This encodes CASSDPGLADNEQFF.

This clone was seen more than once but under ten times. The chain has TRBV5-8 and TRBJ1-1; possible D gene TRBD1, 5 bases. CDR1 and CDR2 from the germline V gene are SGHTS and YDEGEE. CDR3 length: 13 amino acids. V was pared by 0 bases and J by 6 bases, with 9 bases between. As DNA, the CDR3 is TGTGCCAGCAGCTTGGCCGGGGGACCTGAAGCTTTCTTT. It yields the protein CASSLAGGPEAFF. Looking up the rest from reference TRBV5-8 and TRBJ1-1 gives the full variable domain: EAGVTQSPTHLIKTRGQQATLRCSPISGHTSVYWYQQALGLGLQFLLWYDEGEERNRGNFPPRFSGRQFPNYSSELNVNALELEDSALYLCASSLAGGPEAFFGQGTRLTVV.

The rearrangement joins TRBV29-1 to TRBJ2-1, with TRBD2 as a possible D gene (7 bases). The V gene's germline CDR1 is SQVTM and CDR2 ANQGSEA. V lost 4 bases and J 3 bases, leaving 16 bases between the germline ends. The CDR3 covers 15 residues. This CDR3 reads CSVGGGRDSYNEQFF. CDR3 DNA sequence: TGCAGCGTTGGGGGGGGGCGGGATAGCTACAATGAGCAGTTCTTC.

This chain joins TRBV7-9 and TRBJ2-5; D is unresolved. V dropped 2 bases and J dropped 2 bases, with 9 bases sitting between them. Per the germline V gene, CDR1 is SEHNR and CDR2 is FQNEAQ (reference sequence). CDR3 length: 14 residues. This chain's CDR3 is CASSLSFGQETQYF. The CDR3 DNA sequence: TGTGCCAGCAGCTTAAGCTTTGGTCAAGAGACCCAGTACTTC.

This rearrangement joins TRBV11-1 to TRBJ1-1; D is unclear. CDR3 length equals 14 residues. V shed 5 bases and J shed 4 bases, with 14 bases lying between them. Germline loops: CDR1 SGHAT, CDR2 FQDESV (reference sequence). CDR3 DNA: TGTGCCAGCAGCCCCTTTTTGGCAACCACTGAAGCTTTCTTT. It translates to CASSPFLATTEAFF.

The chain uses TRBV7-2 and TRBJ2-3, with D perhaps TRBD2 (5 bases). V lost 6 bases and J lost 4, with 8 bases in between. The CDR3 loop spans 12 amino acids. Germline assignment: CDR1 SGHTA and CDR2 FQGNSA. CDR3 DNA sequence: TGTGCCAGCAGTCTAGCAGCAGATACGCAGTATTTT. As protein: CASSLAADTQYF.

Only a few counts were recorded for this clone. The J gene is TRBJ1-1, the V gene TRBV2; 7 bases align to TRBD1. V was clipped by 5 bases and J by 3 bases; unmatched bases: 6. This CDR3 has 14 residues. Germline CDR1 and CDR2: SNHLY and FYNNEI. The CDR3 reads CASSQQGPDTEAFF. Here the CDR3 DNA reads TGTGCCAGCAGTCAACAGGGGCCGGACACTGAAGCTTTCTTT.

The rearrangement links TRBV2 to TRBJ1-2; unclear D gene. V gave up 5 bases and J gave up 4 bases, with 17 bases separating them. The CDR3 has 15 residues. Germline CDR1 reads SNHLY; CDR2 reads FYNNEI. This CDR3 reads CASSTLPGGSYGYTF. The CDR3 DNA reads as TGTGCCAGCAGTACCCTCCCGGGTGGGAGCTATGGCTACACCTTC.

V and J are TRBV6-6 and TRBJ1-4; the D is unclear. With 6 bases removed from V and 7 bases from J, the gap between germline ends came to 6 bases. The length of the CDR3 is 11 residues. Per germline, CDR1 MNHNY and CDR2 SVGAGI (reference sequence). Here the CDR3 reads CASSTSEKLFF. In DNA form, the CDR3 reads TGTGCCAGCAGCACCAGTGAAAAACTGTTTTTT.

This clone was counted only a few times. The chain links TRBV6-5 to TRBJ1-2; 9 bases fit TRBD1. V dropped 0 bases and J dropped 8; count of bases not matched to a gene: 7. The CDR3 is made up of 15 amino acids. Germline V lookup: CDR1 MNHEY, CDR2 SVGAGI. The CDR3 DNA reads TGTGCCAGCAGTTACTCTCGCACAGGGGGCGTCGGCTACACCTTC. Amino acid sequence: CASSYSRTGGVGYTF.

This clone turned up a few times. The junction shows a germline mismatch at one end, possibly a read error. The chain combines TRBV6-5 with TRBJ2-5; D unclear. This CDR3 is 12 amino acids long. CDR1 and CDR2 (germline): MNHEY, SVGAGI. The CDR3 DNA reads TGTGCCATCAGTGAGGCGGTGGAGACCCAGTACTTC. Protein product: CAISEAVETQYF.

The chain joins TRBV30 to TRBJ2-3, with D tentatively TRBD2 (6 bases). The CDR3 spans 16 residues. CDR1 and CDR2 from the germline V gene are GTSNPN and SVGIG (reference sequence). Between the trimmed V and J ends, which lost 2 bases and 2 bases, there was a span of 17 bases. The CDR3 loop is CAWSLRTTDNTDTQYF. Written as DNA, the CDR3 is TGTGCCTGGAGTTTGAGGACTACGGATAACACAGATACGCAGTATTTT.

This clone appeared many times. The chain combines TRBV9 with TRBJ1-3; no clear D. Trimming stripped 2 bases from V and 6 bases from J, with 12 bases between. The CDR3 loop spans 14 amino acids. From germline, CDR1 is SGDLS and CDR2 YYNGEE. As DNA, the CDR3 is TGTGCCAGCAGCGTGTCGGGTACTGAAAACACCATATATTTT. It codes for CASSVSGTENTIYF.

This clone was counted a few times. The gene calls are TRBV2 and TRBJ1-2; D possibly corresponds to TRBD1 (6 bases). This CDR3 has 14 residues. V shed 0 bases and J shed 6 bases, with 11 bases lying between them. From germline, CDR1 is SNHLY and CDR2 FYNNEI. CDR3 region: CASSEAQGMDGYTF. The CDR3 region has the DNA TGTGCCAGCAGTGAAGCGCAGGGGATGGATGGCTACACCTTC.

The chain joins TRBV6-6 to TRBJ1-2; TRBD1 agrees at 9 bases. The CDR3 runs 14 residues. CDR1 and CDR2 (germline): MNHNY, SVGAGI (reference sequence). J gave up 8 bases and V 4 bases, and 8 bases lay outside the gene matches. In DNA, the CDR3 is TGTGCCAGCAGTTCCTGGACAGGGGAGCGCGGCTACACCTTC. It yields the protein CASSSWTGERGYTF.

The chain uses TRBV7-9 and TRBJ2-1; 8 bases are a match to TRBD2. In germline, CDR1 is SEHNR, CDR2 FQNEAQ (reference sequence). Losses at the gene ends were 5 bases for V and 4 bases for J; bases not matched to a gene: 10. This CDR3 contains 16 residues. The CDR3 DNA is TGTGCCAGCAGCCCCCTAATGAGCGGGGGTTACAATGAGCAGTTCTTC. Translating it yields CASSPLMSGGYNEQFF.

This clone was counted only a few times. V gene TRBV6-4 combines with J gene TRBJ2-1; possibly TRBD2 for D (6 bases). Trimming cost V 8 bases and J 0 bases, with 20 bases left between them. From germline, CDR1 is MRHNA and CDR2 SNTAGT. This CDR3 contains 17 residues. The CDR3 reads CASLNGRDQSSYNEQFF. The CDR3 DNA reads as TGTGCCAGCCTTAACGGGCGGGACCAGAGCTCCTACAATGAGCAGTTCTTC.

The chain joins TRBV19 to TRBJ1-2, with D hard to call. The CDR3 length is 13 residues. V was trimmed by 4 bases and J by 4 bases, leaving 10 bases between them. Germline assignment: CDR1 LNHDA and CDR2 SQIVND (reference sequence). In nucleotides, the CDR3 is TGTGCCAGTAGTAACTTACAGATCTATGGCTACACCTTC. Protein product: CASSNLQIYGYTF. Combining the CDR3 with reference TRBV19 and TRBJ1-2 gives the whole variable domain DGGITQSPKYLFRKEGQNVTLSCEQNLNHDAMYWYRQDPGQGLRLIYYSQIVNDFQKGDIAEGYSVSREKKESFPLTVTSAQKNPTAFYLCASSNLQIYGYTFGSGTRLTVV.

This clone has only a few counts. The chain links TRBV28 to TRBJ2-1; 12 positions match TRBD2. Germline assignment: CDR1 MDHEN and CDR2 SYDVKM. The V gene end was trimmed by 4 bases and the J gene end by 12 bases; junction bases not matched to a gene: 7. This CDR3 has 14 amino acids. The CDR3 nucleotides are TGTGCCAGCAGTTCCGGCCTAGCGGGAGGGGTGCAGTTCTTC. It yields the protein CASSSGLAGGVQFF. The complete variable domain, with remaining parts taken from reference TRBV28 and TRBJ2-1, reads DVKVTQSSRYLVKRTGEKVFLECVQDMDHENMFWYRQDPGLGLRLIYFSYDVKMKEKGDIPEGYSVSREKKERFSLILESASTNQTSMYLCASSSGLAGGVQFFGPGTRLTVL.

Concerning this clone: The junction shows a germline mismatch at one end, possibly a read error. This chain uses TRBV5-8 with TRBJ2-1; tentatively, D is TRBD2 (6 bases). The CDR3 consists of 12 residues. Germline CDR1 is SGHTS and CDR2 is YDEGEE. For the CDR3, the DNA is TGTGCCAGCAGCTTGCTGTTCCGGACTATAGTCTTC. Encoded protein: CASSLLFRTIVF.

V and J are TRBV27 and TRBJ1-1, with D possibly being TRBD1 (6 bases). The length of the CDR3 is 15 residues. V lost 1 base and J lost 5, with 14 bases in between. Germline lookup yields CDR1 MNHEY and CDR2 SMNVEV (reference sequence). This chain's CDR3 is CASSLFVGGATEAFF. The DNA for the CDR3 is TGTGCCAGCAGTTTATTCGTCGGGGGGGCGACTGAAGCTTTCTTT.